What follows are 7 T cell receptor beta chains derived from one specimen sequenced in a study of cytomegalovirus exposure and HLA in healthy donors. PCR amplification relied on 60 Vbeta primers (plus 13 Jbeta primers). The data were produced by immunoSEQ multiplex PCR, yet TCRdb's version contains in-frame clones alone and is incomplete. Of approximately 160,000 clones in the sample, 60% to 85% are singletons; the top ten hold about 3.4%. The sequenced sample consisted of PBMCs. These receptors all come from a woman in her 50s in good health and CMV-seropositive.

The chain has TRBV5-5 and TRBJ1-1; D is unclear. Trimming removed 0 bases at V and 0 bases at J, with 6 bases between. The CDR3 sequence is 14 residues long. Germline CDR1 reads SGHKS; CDR2 reads YYEKEE (reference sequence). The DNA of the CDR3 is TGTGCCAGCAGCTTGGGGCAGATGAACACTGAAGCTTTCTTT. Residues: CASSLGQMNTEAFF. Using reference TRBV5-5 and TRBJ1-1 for the parts outside the CDR3, the full variable domain is DAGVTQSPTHLIKTRGQQVTLRCSPISGHKSVSWYQQVLGQGPQFIFQYYEKEERGRGNFPDRFSARQFPNYSSELNVNALLLGDSALYLCASSLGQMNTEAFFGQGTRLTVV.

The rearrangement joins TRBV6-5 to TRBJ2-5; the D gene is possibly TRBD1 (6 bases). V shed 5 bases and J shed 9 bases, with 22 bases lying between them. This CDR3 is built from 15 residues. From germline, CDR1 is MNHEY and CDR2 SVGAGI. DNA for the CDR3: TGTGCCAGCAGTCCCCTGACAGGAGCTAGTAGGGCCCAGTACTTC. This codes for CASSPLTGASRAQYF.

This clone was detected a few times. This chain links TRBV5-1 with TRBJ2-6, with TRBD2 matching 8 bases. The CDR3 length is 15 residues. Per germline, CDR1 SGHRS and CDR2 YFSETQ. Germline trimming cut 4 bases from V and 0 bases from J; bases unmatched to any gene: 0. The CDR3 region has the DNA TGCGCCAGCAGCCGGGGGGGCTCTGGGGCCAACGTCCTGACTTTC. Its translation is CASSRGGSGANVLTF.

Here the CDR3 reads CASSPTGFDGYTF. The CDR3 region has the DNA TGTGCCAGCAGCCCTACAGGGTTCGATGGCTACACCTTC. The genes are TRBV7-2 and TRBJ1-2; D is perhaps TRBD1 (6 bases). Trimming left V 5 bases short and J 6 bases short, with 13 bases between. The CDR3 has 13 amino acids. The germline V gene has CDR1 SGHTA and CDR2 FQGNSA.

This clone was seen a handful of times. This chain links TRBV19 with TRBJ2-3, with 9 bases that match TRBD1. This CDR3 contains 16 residues. Losses at the gene ends were 4 bases for V and 0 bases for J; bases not matched to a gene: 5. CDR1 is LNHDA and CDR2 is SQIVND in the germline V gene (reference sequence). This CDR3 is CASSTTGGRSTDTQYF. In nucleotides, the CDR3 is TGTGCCAGTAGTACGACAGGGGGGAGAAGCACAGATACGCAGTATTTT.

This chain links TRBV7-6 with TRBJ2-1; 13 bases align to TRBD2. Germline lookup yields CDR1 SGHVS and CDR2 FNYEAQ. The J segment lost 4 bases and the V segment lost 4 bases, leaving 13 bases of the junction unmatched. The CDR3 consists of 19 residues. The CDR3 sequence: CASSSGLAGAPPPYNEQFF. In nucleotides, the CDR3 is TGTGCCAGCAGCTCAGGACTAGCGGGAGCTCCCCCCCCGTACAATGAGCAGTTCTTC.

The rearrangement joins TRBV19 to TRBJ2-7, with 8 bases identical to TRBD1. Germline assignment: CDR1 LNHDA and CDR2 SQIVND (reference sequence). V was clipped by 3 bases and J by 5 bases; unmatched bases: 6. The CDR3 extends over 14 amino acids. This CDR3 reads CASSIQGARNEQYF. CDR3 in DNA: TGTGCCAGTAGTATCCAGGGGGCGCGGAACGAGCAGTACTTC.